These 5 T cell receptor beta chains originate from one sample sequenced in a study of cytomegalovirus exposure and HLA in healthy donors. Amplification used 60 Vbeta primers and 13 Jbeta primers. Clones were read by immunoSEQ multiplex PCR, and TCRdb kept only the in-frame ones, dropping some. This sample has a few hundred thousand clones, with under 80% found just once. Sequencing was performed on PBMCs. These receptors were obtained from a female donor in good health and CMV-seronegative.

V is TRBV28 and J is TRBJ2-5, with D tentatively TRBD2 (6 bases). CDR1 MDHEN and CDR2 SYDVKM come from the germline V gene. Trimming removed 5 bases from V and 4 bases from J, with 17 bases in between. The CDR3 loop spans 15 amino acids. Written as DNA, the CDR3 is TGTGCCAGCAGTATAACCTCGGGAGCCTTAGAGACCCAGTACTTC. Its protein is CASSITSGALETQYF. The full variable domain, its missing parts supplied by reference TRBV28 and TRBJ2-5, is DVKVTQSSRYLVKRTGEKVFLECVQDMDHENMFWYRQDPGLGLRLIYFSYDVKMKEKGDIPEGYSVSREKKERFSLILESASTNQTSMYLCASSITSGALETQYFGPGTRLLVL.

This clone was picked up one time. This chain links TRBV10-3 with TRBJ2-1; TRBD2 aligns across 9 bases. With 0 bases clipped from V and 8 bases from J, the junction kept 5 bases outside the gene matches. Germline V gives CDR1 ENHRY, CDR2 SYGVKD. This CDR3 has 15 amino acids. CDR3 in DNA: TGTGCCATCAGTGAGTCAATTAGCGGGAGTGATGAGCAGTTCTTC. It codes for CAISESISGSDEQFF.

The V gene is TRBV28, the J gene TRBJ1-3; no clear D. Trimming pared 11 bases from V and 0 bases from J, leaving 8 bases between. The germline V gene encodes CDR1 MDHEN and CDR2 SYDVKM. The CDR3 extends over 12 amino acids. The CDR3 loop reads CAARGSGNTIYF. CDR3 sequence (DNA): TGTGCCGCCCGGGGCTCTGGAAACACCATATATTTT.

The chain joins TRBV27 to TRBJ2-7; D gene unclear. V was cut by 4 bases and J by 1 base, with 11 bases left in between. Germline V gives CDR1 MNHEY, CDR2 SMNVEV (reference sequence). The CDR3 sequence is 14 residues long. The CDR3 protein is CASSSLQQSYEQYF. The CDR3 coding sequence is TGTGCCAGCAGTTCTCTGCAACAGTCCTACGAGCAGTACTTC.

The chain carries TRBV29-1 and TRBJ2-7; the match to TRBD2 covers 9 bases. This CDR3 is built from 13 residues. Trimming cost V 7 bases and J 2 bases; bases outside gene matches: 6. CDR1 SQVTM and CDR2 ANQGSEA come from the germline V gene. The CDR3 DNA sequence: TGCAGCGGACGGGCTAGCGGGACCTACGAGCAGTACTTC. Its protein product is CSGRASGTYEQYF.